Listed below are T cell receptor beta chains from one sample, sequenced in a study of type 1 and type 2 diabetes patients. TCRdb analysed the multiplex PCR reads with MiXCR anew, one entry per CDR3 protein. The data contain fewer than 300,000 distinct CDR3 sequences, around 47% of them seen just once; the ten biggest clones take up approximately 13%. The sequenced sample consisted of peripheral blood mononuclear cells (PBMCs). The receptors originated from a man in his late teens or twenties with type 2 diabetes. Each CDR3 is given without its conserved first and last residue. A row's size may be missing; if present it is once, few, many or a size class.

cdr3_aa: ASSSNGNEQF
clone_size: .
v_call: TRBV7-2

cdr3_aa: ASSERWNTGELF
clone_size: few
v_call: TRBV10-1

cdr3_aa: SAVTSGREETQY
clone_size: .
v_call: TRBV20-1

cdr3_aa: ASRTSGETQY
clone_size: .
v_call: TRBV27

cdr3_aa: ASREGTSGRRVWETQY
clone_size: .
v_call: TRBV2

cdr3_aa: ASSVGGTEETQY
clone_size: .
v_call: TRBV9

cdr3_aa: ASSVTGIEAF
clone_size: .
v_call: TRBV2

cdr3_aa: ATSREQGENTIY
clone_size: few
v_call: TRBV15

cdr3_aa: AAQGFNTEAF
clone_size: few
v_call: TRBV6-2/TRBV6-3

cdr3_aa: AISWTGMTGGGIETQY
clone_size: many
v_call: TRBV10-3

cdr3_aa: ATSDLANYGYT
clone_size: few
v_call: TRBV24-1

cdr3_aa: ASSARSETELF
clone_size: .
v_call: TRBV5-1

cdr3_aa: ASSLSLGANVLT
clone_size: once
v_call: TRBV12-3/TRBV12-4

cdr3_aa: ASSHASGGRTGELF
clone_size: .
v_call: TRBV4-1

cdr3_aa: SAGGVAKTDTQY
clone_size: .
v_call: TRBV20-1

cdr3_aa: ASTSGLDNEQF
clone_size: .
v_call: TRBV5-6

cdr3_aa: ASSVTGYEQY
clone_size: .
v_call: TRBV19

cdr3_aa: ASSFIRGYEQY
clone_size: few
v_call: TRBV7-2

cdr3_aa: AWSPGGSETQY
clone_size: few
v_call: TRBV30

cdr3_aa: ASGTRETQY
clone_size: .
v_call: TRBV19

cdr3_aa: ASSTRTVGQPQH
clone_size: .
v_call: TRBV19

cdr3_aa: AISESPAGSYGYT
clone_size: many
v_call: TRBV10-3

cdr3_aa: SVLPRGTEYGYT
clone_size: .
v_call: TRBV29-1

cdr3_aa: ASMGDKNTQY
clone_size: few
v_call: TRBV25-1

cdr3_aa: ASSLETGGAGQPQH
clone_size: .
v_call: TRBV7-2

cdr3_aa: ASSEERWQTGKEKLF
clone_size: .
v_call: TRBV10-2

cdr3_aa: ATSRKYPIRDTGELF
clone_size: many
v_call: TRBV15

cdr3_aa: ASSKGTEQSYGYT
clone_size: .
v_call: TRBV7-9

cdr3_aa: ASSQDLETQY
clone_size: .
v_call: TRBV3-1

cdr3_aa: ASSRLAGGPKETQY
clone_size: once
v_call: TRBV7-2

cdr3_aa: ASSVGERDTQY
clone_size: .
v_call: TRBV9

cdr3_aa: ASSMGGPLYEQY
clone_size: .
v_call: TRBV19

cdr3_aa: ASSSGSSYNEQF
clone_size: .
v_call: TRBV19

cdr3_aa: ARPSINYGYT
clone_size: .
v_call: TRBV25-1

cdr3_aa: ASSPNRATNEKLF
clone_size: .
v_call: TRBV6-1

cdr3_aa: ASSYTYWGQF
clone_size: .
v_call: TRBV28

cdr3_aa: ASSLGPGRSSYNEQF
clone_size: once
v_call: TRBV7-6

cdr3_aa: ASSLIGSLDGTEAF
clone_size: .
v_call: TRBV12-3/TRBV12-4

cdr3_aa: ASSVGHGQETQY
clone_size: .
v_call: TRBV9

cdr3_aa: ASSPPGRGAEQF
clone_size: few
v_call: TRBV7-2

cdr3_aa: ASSLWDAISDTQY
clone_size: .
v_call: TRBV7-2

cdr3_aa: ASSGMAGGTEQY
clone_size: .
v_call: TRBV27

cdr3_aa: ASSLRPGTRYRAF
clone_size: .
v_call: TRBV7-2

cdr3_aa: SARRTTGSISPLH
clone_size: few
v_call: TRBV20-1

cdr3_aa: ASSPPGLAGAGETQY
clone_size: few
v_call: TRBV28

cdr3_aa: ASSAGNSGNTIY
clone_size: .
v_call: TRBV28

cdr3_aa: SAWGVRDRNTDTQY
clone_size: .
v_call: TRBV20-1

cdr3_aa: ASKGLVLTTDGYT
clone_size: many
v_call: TRBV2

cdr3_aa: ASSEGGGKGPGELF
clone_size: once
v_call: TRBV19

cdr3_aa: ASSRGTGDPLNTEAF
clone_size: .
v_call: TRBV7-2

cdr3_aa: ASSPGDIYGYT
clone_size: few
v_call: TRBV7-8

cdr3_aa: ASSTGLTGNTIY
clone_size: .
v_call: TRBV7-2

cdr3_aa: ASSNHRDRQPQH
clone_size: .
v_call: TRBV6-6

cdr3_aa: ASSIQGGANSPLH
clone_size: many
v_call: TRBV19

cdr3_aa: ASNTDRGPLGGYT
clone_size: .
v_call: TRBV2

cdr3_aa: ASSLSWIEQY
clone_size: few
v_call: TRBV11-2

cdr3_aa: ASIFGVGAGEAF
clone_size: .
v_call: TRBV28

cdr3_aa: AGETGLNSPLH
clone_size: .
v_call: TRBV7-2

cdr3_aa: ASSHAGETGYEQY
clone_size: .
v_call: TRBV4-1

cdr3_aa: ASSSGQGFEKLF
clone_size: .
v_call: TRBV5-1